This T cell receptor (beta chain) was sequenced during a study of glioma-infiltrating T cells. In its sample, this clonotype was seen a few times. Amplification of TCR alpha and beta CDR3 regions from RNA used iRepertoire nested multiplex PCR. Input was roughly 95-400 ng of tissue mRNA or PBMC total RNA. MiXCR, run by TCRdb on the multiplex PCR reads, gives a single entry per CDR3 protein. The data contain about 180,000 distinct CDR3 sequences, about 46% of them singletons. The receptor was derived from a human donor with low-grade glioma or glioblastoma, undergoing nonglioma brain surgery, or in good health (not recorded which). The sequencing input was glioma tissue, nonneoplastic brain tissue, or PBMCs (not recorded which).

CDR3 in amino acids: CASSPHISGANVLTF. The CDR3 DNA reads as TGTGCCAGCAGTCCTCATATCTCTGGGGCCAACGTCCTGACTTTC. This sequence joins TRBV12-3 or TRBV12-4 and TRBJ2-6, with D uncertain. V lost 5 bases and J lost 0, with 8 bases in between. CDR3 length: 15 amino acids.